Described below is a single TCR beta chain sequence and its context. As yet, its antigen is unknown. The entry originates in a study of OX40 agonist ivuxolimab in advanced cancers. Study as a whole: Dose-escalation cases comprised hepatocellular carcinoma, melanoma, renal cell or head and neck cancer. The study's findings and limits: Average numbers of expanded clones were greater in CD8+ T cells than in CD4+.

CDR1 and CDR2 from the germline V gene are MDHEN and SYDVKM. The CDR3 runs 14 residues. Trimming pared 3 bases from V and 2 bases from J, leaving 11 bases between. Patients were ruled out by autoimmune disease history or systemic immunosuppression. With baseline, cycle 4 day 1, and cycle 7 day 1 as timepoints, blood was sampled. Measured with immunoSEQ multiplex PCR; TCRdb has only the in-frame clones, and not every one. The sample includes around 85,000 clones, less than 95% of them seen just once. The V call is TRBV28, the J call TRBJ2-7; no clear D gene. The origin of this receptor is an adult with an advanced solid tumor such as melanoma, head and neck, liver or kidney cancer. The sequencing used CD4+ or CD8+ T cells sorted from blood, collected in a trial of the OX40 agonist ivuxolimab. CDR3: CASSFSTLPYEQYV. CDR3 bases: TGTGCCAGCAGTTTTTCGACTTTACCCTACGAGCAGTACGTC.